This T cell receptor (beta chain) derives from a study of T cell therapy after organ transplantation (dated by TCRdb to about 2019). Concerning the study at large: Therapy products were autologous CMV-specific T cells expanded in vitro for 2 to 3 weeks with a peptide pool of 30 HLA class I and II CMV epitopes. Across 2 to 6 intravenous infusions, patients got a median of 1.92 x 10^8 CMV-specific T cells. This study was a follow-up analysis of the TRBV repertoire from an open-label phase I trial that tested autologous CMV-specific adoptive T cell therapy in people who had received solid-organ transplants. Patients were given up to 6 doses of T cells at 2-week intervals and were followed for roughly seven months after finishing therapy. Short-term post-therapy blood samples were collected 4 to 8 weeks after completion of therapy. Of the approximately ten patients, only 7 or 8 had long-term post-therapy samples available. Of the approximately 10 patients, eight were classified as clinical responders and two as nonresponders. Study-wide conclusions, independent of this receptor: The small number of expansions detected in nonresponders may reflect reduced sample coverage resulting from poor CD8+ T cell yield. Marked pretherapy clonal expansions with minimal repertoire change after therapy were observed in nonresponders. Assessment of confounders such as concurrent antirejection and antiviral medications was prevented by the small cohort. Reconstitution after therapy appeared to involve both transferred clonotypes and endogenous clonotypes that were not detected in the therapy products. Fold change in CD8 clonality after therapy was inversely correlated with pretherapy clonality, suggesting that less biased repertoires were more receptive to remodeling.

Using the immunoSEQ two-step, bias-controlled multiplex PCR assay, TRB CDR3 regions were amplified from genomic DNA. Sequencing of CDR3 libraries was carried out on an Illumina NextSeq 500. Per the original workflow: The immunoSEQ Analyzer platform was used for the initial alignment and bioinformatics, which included bias normalization against synthetic CDR3 analogs. V, D and J gene annotation followed the IMGT database definitions. For further TRBV analyses, VDJtools version 1.1.10 and the R package tcR version 2.2.1.11 were used with default settings. GLIPH analysis was performed with version 1.0 using default settings. For CDR3 sequences with at least 5 reads, significant changes in clonotype frequency were assessed with a 2-sided binomial test and Benjamini-Hochberg correction (alpha = 0.01). The immuneACCESS repertoire file appears here via TCRdb, limited to in-frame rearrangements. These files lack a portion of the clones; in checked studies, under half of the deficit traces to unresolved V genes, and the cause of the others is not known. V, J and clone size reflect that table, while D and trimming were determined from the DNA. This sample comprises 20,000 or so clones, around 81% of them detected only once. The biggest ten clones account for about a tenth of the sample.

The time point label, read with the paper, signifies: 4-8 weeks after completion of therapy. The patients had received solid-organ transplants and had drug-resistant/recurrent cytomegalovirus. Ten of the trial participants were picked for repertoire analysis depending on whether post-therapy peripheral blood mononuclear cells were available. Viable CD3+CD8+CD4- lymphocytes were sorted from PBMCs on a BD FACSAria III. The Qiagen DNeasy Kit was used to extract genomic DNA from the sorted cells. As to this clone: There is no known antigen for this receptor. No much larger clone is present one base from it, and per-base qualities are unavailable.

CDR1 and CDR2 are drawn from the germline V gene: SNHLY, FYNNEI. The CDR3 measures 15 amino acids from cysteine to phenylalanine. Only the CDR3 portion is preserved as DNA: 45 bases, with reading frame beginning at the first base. V trim: 6 bases; J trim: 0 bases; unmatched bases: 7. The origin of this receptor is a human patient who had received a solid organ transplant and had CMV disease. It is possible that, after a transplant, some T cells come from the graft donor. The source material was CD8+ T cells from blood, sampled after autologous CMV-specific T cell therapy. Recombination linked TRBV2 to TRBJ2-7; the junction holds 8 bases that match TRBD2. The base sequence is TGTGCCAGCAGAGTTACTAGCGGTCGCTCCTACGAGCAGTACTTC. Its protein product is CASRVTSGRSYEQYF.